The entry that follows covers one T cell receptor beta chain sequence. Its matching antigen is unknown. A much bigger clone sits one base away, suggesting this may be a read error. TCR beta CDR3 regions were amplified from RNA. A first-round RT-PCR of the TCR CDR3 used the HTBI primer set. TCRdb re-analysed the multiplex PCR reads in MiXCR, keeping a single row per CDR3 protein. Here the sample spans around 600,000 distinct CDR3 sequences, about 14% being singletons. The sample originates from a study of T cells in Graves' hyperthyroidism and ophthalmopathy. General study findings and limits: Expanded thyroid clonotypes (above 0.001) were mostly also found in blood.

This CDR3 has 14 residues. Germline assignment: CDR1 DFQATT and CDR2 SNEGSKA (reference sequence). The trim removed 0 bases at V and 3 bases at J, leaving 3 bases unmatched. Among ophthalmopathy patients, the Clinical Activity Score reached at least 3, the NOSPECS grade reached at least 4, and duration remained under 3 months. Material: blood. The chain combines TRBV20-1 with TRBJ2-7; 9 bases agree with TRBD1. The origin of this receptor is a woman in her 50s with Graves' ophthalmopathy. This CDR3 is CSARDRDRVYEQYF. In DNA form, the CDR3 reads TGCAGTGCTAGAGACCGGGACAGGGTCTACGAGCAGTACTTC.